These 30 T cell receptor beta chains originate from one sample sequenced in a study of T cell repertoires in ileal Crohn's disease. Profiling relied on immunoSEQ multiplex PCR, and the TCRdb table lists in-frame clones only, not all of them. This table holds about 14,000 clones, approximately 78% found once. Sample: ileal tissue. The receptors originated from an adult with Crohn's disease.

The chain uses TRBV19 and TRBJ1-5; TRBD1 aligns across 11 bases. The CDR3 runs 15 residues. Germline assignment: CDR1 LNHDA and CDR2 SQIVND (reference sequence). J lost 4 bases, V lost 7 bases, and 6 bases had no gene match. The chain's CDR3 is CASNGGQGGNQPQHF. The CDR3 DNA is TGTGCCAGTAATGGGGGACAGGGGGGAAATCAGCCCCAGCATTTT.

This clone was picked up a small number of times. The J gene is TRBJ2-7, the V gene TRBV2; possibly TRBD1 for D (6 bases). CDR1 and CDR2 (germline): SNHLY, FYNNEI. The CDR3 length is 12 residues. The ends were cut back, 9 bases at V and 3 bases at J, with 12 bases in the middle. In nucleotides, the CDR3 is TGTGCCAGTAACAGGGAATACTACGAGCAGTACTTC. This gives the protein CASNREYYEQYF.

The DNA of the CDR3 is TGTGCCAGCTCACCACCAGACAGCGTTCAGCAGTACTTC. It codes for CASSPPDSVQQYF. V and J are TRBV18 and TRBJ2-7, with D maybe TRBD1 (5 bases). Germline CDR1 KGHSH, CDR2 LQKENI. The CDR3 has 13 residues. V was pared by 0 bases and J by 8 bases, with 11 bases between.

This clone was detected only a few times. The rearrangement joins TRBV5-1 to TRBJ1-4; TRBD1 aligns across 9 bases. V lost 5 bases, J lost 5 bases, and 4 bases stayed unmatched. Per germline, CDR1 SGHRS and CDR2 YFSETQ. The CDR3 consists of 14 residues. The CDR3 here is CASRGQGSNEKLFF. The CDR3 nucleotides read TGCGCCAGCAGGGGACAGGGATCGAATGAAAAACTGTTTTTT.

The sample holds a few counts of this clone. This sequence joins TRBV27 and TRBJ2-7; possible D gene TRBD1, 6 bases. Germline V gene sequence: CDR1 MNHEY, CDR2 SMNVEV (reference sequence). V was shortened by 5 bases and J by 3 bases, with 11 bases between the two germline ends. The CDR3 extends over 13 amino acids. Here the CDR3 reads CASSPTGHYEQYF. The CDR3 DNA is TGTGCCAGCAGTCCGACAGGACACTACGAGCAGTACTTC.

This clone has just one count. The J gene is TRBJ2-5, the V gene TRBV5-1, with D hard to call. There are 14 residues in the CDR3. Between the trimmed V and J ends, which lost 0 bases and 3 bases, there was a span of 9 bases. Germline CDR1 SGHRS, CDR2 YFSETQ. CDR3 bases: TGCGCCAGCAGCTTGGCTGGCGGCGAAGAGACCCAGTACTTC. This codes for CASSLAGGEETQYF.

The chain couples TRBV5-4 to TRBJ1-1; 8 nucleotides match TRBD1. The germline V gene encodes CDR1 SGHNT and CDR2 YYREEE (reference sequence). The CDR3 loop spans 15 amino acids. J lost 1 base, V lost 4 bases, and 6 bases had no gene match. As DNA, the CDR3 is TGTGCCAGCAGCGAAGGACAGGGCCCGAACACTGAAGCTTTCTTT. Translation gives CASSEGQGPNTEAFF.

This clone has more than one count but fewer than ten. This chain links TRBV2 with TRBJ2-1, with 12 bases that match TRBD2. Germline V gene sequence: CDR1 SNHLY, CDR2 FYNNEI. V lost 6 bases, J lost 7 bases, and 4 bases stayed unmatched. CDR3 length equals 14 residues. CDR3 bases: TGTGCCAGCAGGGGACTAGCGGGTGGGAATGAGCAGTTCTTC. Amino acid sequence: CASRGLAGGNEQFF.

The rearrangement uses TRBV19 and TRBJ2-2, with D possibly being TRBD1 (5 bases). The germline V and J ends were trimmed by 1 base and 1 base, with 7 bases remaining between them. This CDR3 is 15 amino acids long. Germline CDR1 and CDR2: LNHDA and SQIVND (reference sequence). CDR3 protein: CASSIGQMNTGELFF. DNA for the CDR3: TGTGCCAGTAGTATAGGACAGATGAACACCGGGGAGCTGTTTTTT. Using reference TRBV19 and TRBJ2-2 for the parts outside the CDR3, the full variable domain is DGGITQSPKYLFRKEGQNVTLSCEQNLNHDAMYWYRQDPGQGLRLIYYSQIVNDFQKGDIAEGYSVSREKKESFPLTVTSAQKNPTAFYLCASSIGQMNTGELFFGEGSRLTVL.

V gene TRBV9 combines with J gene TRBJ2-7; 7 nucleotides align to TRBD1. With 0 bases clipped from V and 3 bases from J, the junction kept 6 bases outside the gene matches. The CDR3 covers 15 residues. CDR1 and CDR2 from the germline V gene are SGDLS and YYNGEE. The CDR3, as DNA: TGTGCCAGCAGCGTAGGAAGGGGGCGCTTCTACGAGCAGTACTTC. The encoded protein is CASSVGRGRFYEQYF.

The gene calls are TRBV6-4 and TRBJ2-2, with D possibly TRBD1 on 6 matching bases. Trimming took 4 bases from V and 1 from J, leaving 10 bases between them. The germline gives CDR1 MRHNA, CDR2 SNTAGT. The CDR3 sequence is 15 residues long. The CDR3 DNA follows: TGTGCCAGCAGTGTCCACAGGGAGAACACCGGGGAGCTGTTTTTT. Protein: CASSVHRENTGELFF.

A note on this clone: This specimen includes other DNA sequences encoding the same CDR3. V usage is TRBV7-2 and J usage is TRBJ1-2, with a possible D match to TRBD1 (6 bases). V was trimmed by 5 bases and J by 5 bases, leaving 9 bases between them. Germline V lookup: CDR1 SGHTA, CDR2 FQGNSA. The CDR3 sequence is 12 residues long. The CDR3 loop is CASSIQGYGYTF. Written as DNA, the CDR3 is TGTGCCAGCAGCATACAGGGTTATGGCTACACCTTC.

This clone is large by share. This sequence joins TRBV28 and TRBJ1-5, with no clear D. In germline, CDR1 is MDHEN, CDR2 SYDVKM. V lost 6 bases and J lost 6, with 12 bases in between. The CDR3 has 13 residues. CDR3 residues: CASRWSLGQPQHF. The CDR3 nucleotides read TGTGCCAGCAGGTGGAGTCTCGGTCAGCCCCAGCATTTT. The variable domain in full, completed from reference TRBV28 and TRBJ1-5, reads DVKVTQSSRYLVKRTGEKVFLECVQDMDHENMFWYRQDPGLGLRLIYFSYDVKMKEKGDIPEGYSVSREKKERFSLILESASTNQTSMYLCASRWSLGQPQHFGDGTRLSIL.

The rearrangement uses TRBV2 and TRBJ1-5; 8 bases are a match to TRBD1. Germline-derived CDR1 and CDR2 are SNHLY and FYNNEI. The CDR3 sequence is 14 residues long. The ends lost 8 bases at V and 4 bases at J; junction bases unmatched: 7. The CDR3 DNA reads TGTGCCAGCGCCCGAGACAGGGGAAATCAGCCCCAGCATTTT. Translation gives CASARDRGNQPQHF.

This clone was recorded once. The chain combines TRBV5-1 with TRBJ2-1; 8 nucleotides agree with TRBD2. The V gene's germline CDR1 is SGHRS and CDR2 YFSETQ. J lost 2 bases, V lost 8 bases, and 6 bases had no gene match. CDR3 length equals 14 residues. As DNA, the CDR3 is TGCGCCAGTAGAGCGGGGGAAACCTACAATGAGCAGTTCTTC. This codes for CASRAGETYNEQFF.

This clone was seen more than once but under ten times. The chain links TRBV6-6 to TRBJ1-6; D is ambiguous. The CDR3 runs to 13 residues. Germline CDR1 is MNHNY and CDR2 is SVGAGI (reference sequence). The V gene lost 7 bases and the J gene lost 9 bases, with 13 bases spanning the gap. DNA of the CDR3: TGTGCCAGCACTACAGAGATTGGTTCACCCCTCCACTTT. Translation: CASTTEIGSPLHF.

This chain connects TRBV9 to TRBJ2-1; D is perhaps TRBD1 (7 bases). There are 15 residues in the CDR3. V was cut by 0 bases and J by 6 bases, with 13 bases left in between. Germline V lookup: CDR1 SGDLS, CDR2 YYNGEE. CDR3 protein: CASSVEGARGNEQFF. The CDR3 bases are TGTGCCAGCAGCGTAGAGGGGGCGCGGGGCAATGAGCAGTTCTTC.

V usage is TRBV7-2 and J usage is TRBJ2-3; 9 nucleotides agree with TRBD1. V was clipped by 1 base and J by 4 bases; unmatched bases: 6. Germline V CDR1 and CDR2: SGHTA, FQGNSA. The CDR3 spans 16 residues. For the CDR3, the DNA is TGTGCCAGCAGCTTAGTGGCGGGACAGGGTCCAGATACGCAGTATTTT. Residues: CASSLVAGQGPDTQYF.

The chain links TRBV6-1 to TRBJ1-2, with 8 nucleotides matching TRBD1. CDR1 and CDR2 (germline): MNHNS, SASEGT. The CDR3 consists of 14 residues. V lost 6 bases, J lost 7 bases, and 10 bases stayed unmatched. CDR3 region: CASRGQGVRSGYTF. DNA for the CDR3: TGTGCCAGCAGAGGACAGGGAGTGAGATCTGGCTACACCTTC.

The rearrangement links TRBV14 to TRBJ1-6; weak D call: TRBD1 (5 bases). Per germline, CDR1 SGHDN and CDR2 FVKESK. Trimming pared 1 base from V and 7 bases from J, leaving 11 bases between. CDR3 length: 15 residues. The CDR3 protein is CASSQVEGYNSPLHF. The CDR3 bases are TGTGCCAGCAGCCAAGTGGAGGGGTACAATTCACCCCTCCACTTT. The whole variable domain, filled in from reference TRBV14 and TRBJ1-6, reads EAGVTQFPSHSVIEKGQTVTLRCDPISGHDNLYWYRRVMGKEIKFLLHFVKESKQDESGMPNNRFLAERTGGTYSTLKVQPAELEDSGVYFCASSQVEGYNSPLHFGNGTRLTVT.

This chain links TRBV28 with TRBJ1-2; D may be TRBD1 (5 bases). Germline-derived CDR1 and CDR2 are MDHEN and SYDVKM. The germline V and J ends were trimmed by 3 bases and 7 bases, with 15 bases remaining between them. This CDR3 is 14 amino acids long. In DNA, the CDR3 is TGTGCCAGCAGTTTGGCAGGGAGGGAATCTGGCTACACCTTC. This codes for CASSLAGRESGYTF.

The chain links TRBV7-9 to TRBJ2-7; perhaps TRBD2 as D (6 bases). In germline, CDR1 is SEHNR, CDR2 FQNEAQ (reference sequence). The CDR3 extends over 14 amino acids. V was shortened by 5 bases and J by 5 bases, with 16 bases between the two germline ends. The CDR3 coding sequence is TGTGCCAGCAGCCAAGAAGGGCGGGGCGACGAGCAGTACTTC. As protein: CASSQEGRGDEQYF.

This chain's CDR3 is CAWSPAGTSGKTQYF. CDR3 nucleotide sequence: TGTGCCTGGAGTCCGGCCGGGACTAGCGGAAAGACCCAGTACTTC. The chain has TRBV30 and TRBJ2-5, with 11 bases matching TRBD2. With V trimmed by 2 bases and J by 6 bases, 8 bases remained unmatched. The CDR3 totals 15 residues. CDR1 and CDR2 from the germline V gene are GTSNPN and SVGIG (reference sequence).

The genes are TRBV6-5 and TRBJ1-6, with unresolved D. CDR3 size: 15 residues. V was shortened by 0 bases and J by 8 bases, with 11 bases between the two germline ends. Germline V CDR1 and CDR2: MNHEY, SVGAGI. The CDR3 DNA reads as TGTGCCAGCAGTTACTCTCCGACCGCGGATTCACCCCTCCACTTT. This translates into CASSYSPTADSPLHF.

CDR3 sequence reads: CASSLTGADTEAFF. The CDR3 region has the DNA TGTGCCAGCTCACTAACAGGGGCTGACACTGAAGCTTTCTTT. The chain carries TRBV18 and TRBJ1-1, with TRBD1 matching 7 bases. The CDR3 is 14 residues long. V was clipped by 4 bases and J by 3 bases; unmatched bases: 5. Germline V gives CDR1 KGHSH, CDR2 LQKENI. The variable domain in full, completed from reference TRBV18 and TRBJ1-1, reads NAGVMQNPRHLVRRRGQEARLRCSPMKGHSHVYWYRQLPEEGLKFMVYLQKENIIDESGMPKERFSAEFPKEGPSILRIQQVVRGDSAAYFCASSLTGADTEAFFGQGTRLTVV.

The rearrangement joins TRBV4-1 to TRBJ1-4, with 9 nucleotides matching TRBD1. This CDR3 is 14 amino acids long. Germline trimming cut 4 bases from V and 5 bases from J; bases unmatched to any gene: 2. Germline-derived CDR1 and CDR2 are MGHRA and YSYEKL. As DNA, the CDR3 is TGCGCCAGCAGCCCCGGGACAGGGAATGAAAAACTGTTTTTT. Amino acid sequence: CASSPGTGNEKLFF.

The chain employs TRBV30 and TRBJ1-1; D remains unclear. Germline assignment: CDR1 GTSNPN and CDR2 SVGIG (reference sequence). This CDR3 region has 15 residues. V lost 2 bases, J lost 4 bases, and 17 bases lay in between. CDR3 in DNA: TGTGCCTGGAGTCCACTGGGAGGGTGGGGCACTGAAGCTTTCTTT. Protein: CAWSPLGGWGTEAFF.

The genes are TRBV2 and TRBJ2-7, with 9 nucleotides matching TRBD1. Trimming at V came to 5 bases and at J to 5 bases, leaving 7 bases not matched to a gene. The CDR3 has 14 residues. The germline gives CDR1 SNHLY, CDR2 FYNNEI. This CDR3 reads CASSNDRGFHEQYF. The CDR3 bases are TGTGCCAGCAGTAATGACAGGGGGTTCCACGAGCAGTACTTC.

The chain combines TRBV9 with TRBJ2-1; 8 nucleotides agree with TRBD2. Germline trimming cut 2 bases from V and 7 bases from J; bases unmatched to any gene: 8. The CDR3 covers 15 residues. The germline CDR1 and CDR2 sequences are SGDLS and YYNGEE. CDR3 DNA sequence: TGTGCCAGCAGCGTGGACGGGGGGGCCGAGAATGAGCAGTTCTTC. Translated: CASSVDGGAENEQFF.

In its sample, this clone was seen once. The chain couples TRBV2 to TRBJ2-7, with D possibly TRBD2 on 6 matching bases. The CDR3 is 14 residues long. Germline V lookup: CDR1 SNHLY, CDR2 FYNNEI. The ends were cut back, 4 bases at V and 11 bases at J, with 21 bases in the middle. CDR3 amino acids: CASSAINHGGEKYF. The DNA of the CDR3 is TGTGCCAGCAGTGCTATAAATCATGGCGGGGAAAAGTACTTC.